This T cell receptor beta chain is drawn from a study of shared clonotypes between healthy human individuals. The study's findings and limits: It was anticipated that sequencing depth would influence how many clonotypes donors shared. Tissue TCR repertoires likely differ from these blood-only repertoires.

This was a deep-level run. Generated by immunoSEQ multiplex PCR, the TCRdb table keeps only in-frame clones and is missing some. Of 1.6 million or so clones listed, 98% are singletons. Study donors comprised healthy, HIV-negative adults devoid of recent acute infection or vaccination. As concerns this clone: Its antigen is not identified. Other DNA sequences in the sample encode the same CDR3.

The clonotype was recovered from a man aged 25 to 45 in good health. Sequenced sample: naive CD4+ T cells sorted from blood. The subset here: CD45RA+ positively selected.

CDR3 coding DNA: TGTGCCAGCAGTTACCTAGCTGGCCCACAAGAGACCCAGTACTTC. As protein: CASSYLAGPQETQYF. The rearrangement joins TRBV6-6 to TRBJ2-5; D may be TRBD2 (5 bases). V was trimmed by 2 bases and J by 2 bases, leaving 12 bases between them. The CDR3 sequence is 15 residues long. Germline CDR1 is MNHNY and CDR2 is SVGAGI (reference sequence).